The clone carrying this TCR beta chain was seen more than once but under ten times. Its antigen is undetermined. This specimen comes from a study of cytomegalovirus exposure and HLA in healthy donors. Study summary: The early release's HLA-typed donors yielded 78 million or so unique TCRs. Study outcomes and limitations: Sequencing likely generated an artifact that appeared as a cluster of highly shared sequence variants. Donors belonging to an Asian-associated ancestry cluster reportedly showed fewer N-insertions in productive TCRs than the roughly 680-donor mean, according to what a later analysis found.

The V gene's germline CDR1 is MNHEY and CDR2 SVGAGI. This CDR3 has 14 amino acids. The trim removed 9 bases at V and 2 bases at J, leaving 9 bases unmatched. PCR employed 60 Vbeta and 13 Jbeta primers. TCRdb's copy holds only in-frame clones and misses some; the assay was immunoSEQ multiplex PCR. In the table there are 150,000 to 200,000 clones, over 80% of which are singletons. What was sequenced was PBMCs. V usage is TRBV6-5 and J usage is TRBJ1-1; 7 nucleotides match TRBD1. The receptor was isolated from a man in his fifties in good health and CMV-seronegative. CDR3 residues: CASWTGGSNTEAFF. CDR3 bases: TGTGCCAGTTGGACAGGCGGATCAAACACTGAAGCTTTCTTT.